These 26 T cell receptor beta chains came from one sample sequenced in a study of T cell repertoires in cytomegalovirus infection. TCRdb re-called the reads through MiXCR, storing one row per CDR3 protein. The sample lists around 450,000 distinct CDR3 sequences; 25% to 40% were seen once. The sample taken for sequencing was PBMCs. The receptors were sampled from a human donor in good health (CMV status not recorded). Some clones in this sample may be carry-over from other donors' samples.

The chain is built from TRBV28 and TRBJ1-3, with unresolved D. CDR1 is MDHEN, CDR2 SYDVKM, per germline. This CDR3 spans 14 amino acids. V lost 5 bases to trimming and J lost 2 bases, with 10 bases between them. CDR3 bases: TGTGCCAGCAGTCGCATAGGGACTGGAAACACCATATATTTT. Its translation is CASSRIGTGNTIYF.

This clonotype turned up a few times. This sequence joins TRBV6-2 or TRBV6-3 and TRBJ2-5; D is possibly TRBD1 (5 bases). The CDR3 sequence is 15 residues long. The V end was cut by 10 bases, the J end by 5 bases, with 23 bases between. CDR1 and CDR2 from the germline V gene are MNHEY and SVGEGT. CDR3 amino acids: CATTSQAGPTETQYF. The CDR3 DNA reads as TGTGCCACAACATCACAGGCCGGACCAACGGAGACCCAGTACTTC.

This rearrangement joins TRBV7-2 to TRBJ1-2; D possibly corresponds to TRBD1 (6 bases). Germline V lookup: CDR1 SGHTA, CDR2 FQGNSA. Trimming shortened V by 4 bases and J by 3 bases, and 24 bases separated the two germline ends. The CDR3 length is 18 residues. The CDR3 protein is CASSSQGQGLALHYGYTF. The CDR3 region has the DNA TGTGCCAGCAGCTCCCAGGGGCAGGGGTTGGCCCTCCACTATGGCTACACCTTC.

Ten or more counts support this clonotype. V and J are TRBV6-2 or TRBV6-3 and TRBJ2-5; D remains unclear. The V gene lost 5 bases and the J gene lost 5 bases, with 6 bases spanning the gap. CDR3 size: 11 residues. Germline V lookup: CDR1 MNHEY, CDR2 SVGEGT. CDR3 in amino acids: CASSDTETQYF. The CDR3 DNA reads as TGTGCCAGCAGTGACACGGAGACCCAGTACTTC.

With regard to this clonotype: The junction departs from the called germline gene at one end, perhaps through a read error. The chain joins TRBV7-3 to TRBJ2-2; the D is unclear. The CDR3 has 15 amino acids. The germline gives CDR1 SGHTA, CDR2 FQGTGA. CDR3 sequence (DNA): TGTTCCAGCAGCACACTGTTGAGGAACACCGGGGAGCTGTTTTTT. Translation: CSSSTLLRNTGELFF.

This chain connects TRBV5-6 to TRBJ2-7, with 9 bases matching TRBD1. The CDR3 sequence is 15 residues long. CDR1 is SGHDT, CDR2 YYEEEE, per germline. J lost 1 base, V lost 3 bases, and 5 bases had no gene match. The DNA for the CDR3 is TGTGCCAGCAGCTCGGGACAGGGTATGTCCTACGAGCAGTACTTC. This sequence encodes CASSSGQGMSYEQYF.

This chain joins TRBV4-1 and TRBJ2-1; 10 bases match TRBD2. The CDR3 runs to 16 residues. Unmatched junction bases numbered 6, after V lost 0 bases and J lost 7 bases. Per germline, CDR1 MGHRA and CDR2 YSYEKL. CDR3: CASSQESGGARNEQFF. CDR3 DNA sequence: TGCGCCAGCAGCCAAGAAAGCGGGGGGGCAAGGAATGAGCAGTTCTTC.

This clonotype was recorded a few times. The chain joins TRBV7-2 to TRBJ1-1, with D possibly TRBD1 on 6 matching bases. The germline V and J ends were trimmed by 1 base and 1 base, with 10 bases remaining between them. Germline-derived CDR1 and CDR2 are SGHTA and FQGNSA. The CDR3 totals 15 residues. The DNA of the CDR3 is TGTGCCAGCAGCTTAGATGACAGGAGGAACACTGAAGCTTTCTTT. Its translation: CASSLDDRRNTEAFF.

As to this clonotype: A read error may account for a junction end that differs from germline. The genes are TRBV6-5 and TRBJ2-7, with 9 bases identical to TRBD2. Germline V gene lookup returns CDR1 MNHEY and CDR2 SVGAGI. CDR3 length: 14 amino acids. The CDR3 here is CARRLSGGLYDQYF. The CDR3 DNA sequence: TGTGCCCGCAGACTTAGCGGGGGACTCTACGATCAGTACTTC.

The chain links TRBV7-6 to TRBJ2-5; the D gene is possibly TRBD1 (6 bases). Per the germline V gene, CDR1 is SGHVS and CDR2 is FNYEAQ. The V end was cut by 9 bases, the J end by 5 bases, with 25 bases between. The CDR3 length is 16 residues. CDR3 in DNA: TGTGCCAGTTCTTTGGGGGCCCAAGGTCGAAGTGAGACCCAGTACTTC. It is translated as CASSLGAQGRSETQYF.

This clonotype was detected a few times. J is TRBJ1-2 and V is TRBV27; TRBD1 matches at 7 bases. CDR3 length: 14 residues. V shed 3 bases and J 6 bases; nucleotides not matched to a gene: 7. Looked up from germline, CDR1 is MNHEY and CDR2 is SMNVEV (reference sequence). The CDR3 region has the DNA TGTGCCAGCAGTTTCCAGGGGGTTCGGAATGGCTACACCTTC. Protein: CASSFQGVRNGYTF.

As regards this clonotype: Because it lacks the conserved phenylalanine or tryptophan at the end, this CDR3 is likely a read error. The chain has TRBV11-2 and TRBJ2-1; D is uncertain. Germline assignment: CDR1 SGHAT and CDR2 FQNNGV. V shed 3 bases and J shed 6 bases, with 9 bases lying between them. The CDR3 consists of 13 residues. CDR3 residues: CASSFIGRNEQFL. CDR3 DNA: TGTGCCAGCAGCTTTATAGGTCGCAATGAGCAGTTCTTA.

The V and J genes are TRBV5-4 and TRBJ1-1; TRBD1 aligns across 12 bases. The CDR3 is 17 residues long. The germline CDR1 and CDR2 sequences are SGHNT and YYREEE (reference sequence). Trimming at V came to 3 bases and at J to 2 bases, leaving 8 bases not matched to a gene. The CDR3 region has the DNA TGTGCCAGCAGCTCCAAGGGACAGGGGGCAGTTAACACTGAAGCTTTCTTT. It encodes CASSSKGQGAVNTEAFF.

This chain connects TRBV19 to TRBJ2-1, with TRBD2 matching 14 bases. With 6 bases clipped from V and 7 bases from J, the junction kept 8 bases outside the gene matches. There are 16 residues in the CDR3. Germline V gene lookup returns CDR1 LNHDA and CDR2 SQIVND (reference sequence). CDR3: CASRRTSGGKLNEQFF. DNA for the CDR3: TGTGCCAGTAGGCGGACTAGCGGGGGGAAATTGAATGAGCAGTTCTTC. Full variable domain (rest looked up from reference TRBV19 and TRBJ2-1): DGGITQSPKYLFRKEGQNVTLSCEQNLNHDAMYWYRQDPGQGLRLIYYSQIVNDFQKGDIAEGYSVSREKKESFPLTVTSAQKNPTAFYLCASRRTSGGKLNEQFFGPGTRLTVL.

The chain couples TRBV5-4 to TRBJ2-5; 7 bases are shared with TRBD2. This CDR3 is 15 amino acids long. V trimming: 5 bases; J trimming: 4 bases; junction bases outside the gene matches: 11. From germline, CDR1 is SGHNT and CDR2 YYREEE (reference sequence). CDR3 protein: CASSRGLPEGETQYF. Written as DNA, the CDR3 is TGTGCCAGCAGTAGGGGACTACCTGAAGGAGAGACCCAGTACTTC.

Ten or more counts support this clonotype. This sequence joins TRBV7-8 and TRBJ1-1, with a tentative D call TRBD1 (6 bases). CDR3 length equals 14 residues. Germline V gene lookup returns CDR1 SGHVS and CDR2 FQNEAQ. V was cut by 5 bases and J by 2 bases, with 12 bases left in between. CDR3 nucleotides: TGTGCCAGCAGCCACGGACAGAAAAACACTGAAGCTTTCTTT. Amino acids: CASSHGQKNTEAFF.

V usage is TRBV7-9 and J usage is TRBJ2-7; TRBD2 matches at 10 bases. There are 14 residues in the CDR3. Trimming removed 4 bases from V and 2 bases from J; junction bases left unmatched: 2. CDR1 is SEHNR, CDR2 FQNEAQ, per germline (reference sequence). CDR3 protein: CASSSGTSAYEQYF. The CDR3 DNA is TGTGCCAGCAGCTCCGGGACTAGCGCCTACGAGCAGTACTTC.

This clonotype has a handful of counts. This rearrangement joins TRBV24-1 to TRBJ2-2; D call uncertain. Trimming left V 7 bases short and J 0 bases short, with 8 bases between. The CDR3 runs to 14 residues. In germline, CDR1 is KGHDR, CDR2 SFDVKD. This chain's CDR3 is CATRGEANTGELFF. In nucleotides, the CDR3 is TGTGCCACCAGGGGTGAAGCGAACACCGGGGAGCTGTTTTTT.

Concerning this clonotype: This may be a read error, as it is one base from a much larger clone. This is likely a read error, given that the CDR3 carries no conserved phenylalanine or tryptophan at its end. Here the CDR3 reads CASSFLAGGPNEQFL. The CDR3, as DNA: TGTGCCAGCAGCTTCCTAGCGGGGGGTCCCAATGAGCAGTTCTTG. The rearrangement uses TRBV7-9 and TRBJ2-1, with 11 bases fitting TRBD2. In germline, CDR1 is SEHNR, CDR2 FQNEAQ (reference sequence). This CDR3 is 15 amino acids long. Trimming cost V 3 bases and J 6 bases; bases outside gene matches: 4.

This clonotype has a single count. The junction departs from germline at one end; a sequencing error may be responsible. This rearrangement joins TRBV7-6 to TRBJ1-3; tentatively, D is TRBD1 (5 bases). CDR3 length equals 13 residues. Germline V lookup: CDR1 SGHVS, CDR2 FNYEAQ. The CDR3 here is CASSLGPMNTIAF. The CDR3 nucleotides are TGTGCCAGCAGCTTGGGACCGATGAACACCATAGCTTTT.

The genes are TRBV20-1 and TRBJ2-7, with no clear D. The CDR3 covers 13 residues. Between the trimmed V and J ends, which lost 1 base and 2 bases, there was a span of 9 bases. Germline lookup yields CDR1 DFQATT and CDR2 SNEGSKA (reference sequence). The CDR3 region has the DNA TGCAGTGCTAGAGGGAAGGTCCCCTACGAGCAGTACTTC. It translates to CSARGKVPYEQYF.

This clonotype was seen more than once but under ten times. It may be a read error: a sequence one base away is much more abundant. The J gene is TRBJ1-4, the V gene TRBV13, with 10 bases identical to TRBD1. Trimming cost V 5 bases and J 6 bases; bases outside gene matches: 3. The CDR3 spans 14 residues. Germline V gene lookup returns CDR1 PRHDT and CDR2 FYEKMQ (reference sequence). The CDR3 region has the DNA TGTGCCAGCAGCGCCGGGACAGGGGATGAAAAACTGTTTTTT. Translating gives CASSAGTGDEKLFF. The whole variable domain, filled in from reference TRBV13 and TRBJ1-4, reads AAGVIQSPRHLIKEKRETATLKCYPIPRHDTVYWYQQGPGQDPQFLISFYEKMQSDKGSIPDRFSAQQFSDYHSELNMSSLELGDSALYFCASSAGTGDEKLFFGSGTQLSVL.

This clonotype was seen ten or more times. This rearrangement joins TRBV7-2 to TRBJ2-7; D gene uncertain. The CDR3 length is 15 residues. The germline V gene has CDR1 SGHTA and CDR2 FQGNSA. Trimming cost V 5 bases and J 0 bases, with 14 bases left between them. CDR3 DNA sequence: TGTGCCAGCAGCCCCGAGGTCAGGAGCTCCTACGAGCAGTACTTC. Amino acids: CASSPEVRSSYEQYF. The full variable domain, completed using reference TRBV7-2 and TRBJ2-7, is GAGVSQSPSNKVTEKGKDVELRCDPISGHTALYWYRQSLGQGLEFLIYFQGNSAPDKSGLPSDRFSAERTGGSVSTLTIQRTQQEDSAVYLCASSPEVRSSYEQYFGPGTRLTVT.

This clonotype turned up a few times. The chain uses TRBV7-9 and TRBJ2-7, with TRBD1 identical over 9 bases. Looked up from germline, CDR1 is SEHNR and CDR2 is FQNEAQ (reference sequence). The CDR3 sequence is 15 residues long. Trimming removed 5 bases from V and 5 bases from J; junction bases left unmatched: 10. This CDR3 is CASSQGGTGRNEQYF. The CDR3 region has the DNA TGTGCCAGCAGCCAAGGAGGGACAGGGCGGAACGAGCAGTACTTC.

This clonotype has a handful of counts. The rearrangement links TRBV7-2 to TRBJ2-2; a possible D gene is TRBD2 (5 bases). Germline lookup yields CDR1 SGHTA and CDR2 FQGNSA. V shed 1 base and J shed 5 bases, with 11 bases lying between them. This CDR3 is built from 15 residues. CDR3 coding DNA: TGTGCCAGCAGCTTAGATTTTCGGGGAACCGGGGAGCTGTTTTTT. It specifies CASSLDFRGTGELFF.

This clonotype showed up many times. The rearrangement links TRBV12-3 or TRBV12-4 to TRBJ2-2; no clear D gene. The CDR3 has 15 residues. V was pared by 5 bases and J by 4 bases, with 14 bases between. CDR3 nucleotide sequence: TGTGCCAGCAGTCCGGACGCTCCAGGCACCGGGGAGCTGTTTTTT. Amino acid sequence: CASSPDAPGTGELFF.